This TCR beta chain was captured by sequencing in a study of T cell responses to AZD1222 COVID-19 vaccine. Study-level points and caveats: Mostly white British, mostly female donors; authors suggested clonal diversity may be underestimated. CD4 TCRs associated with vaccination spanned spike, dominating at 160-218 and 743-854.

TCRdb's copy holds only in-frame clones and misses some; the assay was immunoSEQ multiplex PCR. The table has about 99,000 clones, about nine tenths seen once. A single count supports this clone. Its antigen remains unknown. V was trimmed by 5 bases and J by 3 bases, leaving 8 bases between them. The CDR3 has 13 residues. Germline CDR1 is MDHEN and CDR2 is SYDVKM. This chain joins TRBV28 and TRBJ1-5; D is ambiguous. The source is an adult who received the AZD1222 COVID-19 vaccine. The material sequenced was peripheral blood, taken 28 days after the second AZD1222 dose. As DNA, the CDR3 is TGTGCCAGCAGTCCCCGGACCAATCAGCCCCAGCATTTT. This sequence encodes CASSPRTNQPQHF. The variable domain in full, with the rest retrieved from reference TRBV28 and TRBJ1-5, is DVKVTQSSRYLVKRTGEKVFLECVQDMDHENMFWYRQDPGLGLRLIYFSYDVKMKEKGDIPEGYSVSREKKERFSLILESASTNQTSMYLCASSPRTNQPQHFGDGTRLSIL.